Described below is a single T cell receptor (beta chain) sequence and its context. What it recognizes is unknown. This specimen comes from a study of B cell selection in AIRE deficiency. Study findings and constraints: Tconv and Treg cells from AIRE-deficient patients resembled healthy donors in TCRBV usage, CDR3 length and diversity. About a third of healthy-shared Treg TCRbeta sequences appeared in patient Tconv cells.

The sorted conventional CD4 T cells were gated as CD4+CD127+. Control samples were from healthy, unrelated donors. The CDR3 sequence is 15 residues long. In the authors' workflow: Patients' conventional T cells yielded around 110,000 distinct TCRbeta sequences; donors' 13.4x10^4. The method was immunoSEQ multiplex PCR; TCRdb's version includes in-frame clones alone and lacks a portion of them. That table furnishes V, J and clone size, whereas the DNA furnished D and trimming. The sample yields under 30,000 clones, less than 97% seen once. The chain carries TRBV21-1 and TRBJ2-7; the table's TRBD2 call for D was not verified on the DNA. TRBV21-1 is reported as a pseudogene. This clonotype originated in a human donor in good health. Sequenced material: CD4+CD127+ conventional T cells sorted from PBMCs. The CDR3 DNA reads as TGTGCCAGCAGGACCTTTCAGGGACTCTGGTACGAGCAGTACTTC. Its protein product is CASRTFQGLWYEQYF.